This is a list of T cell receptor beta chains from one sample in a study of response to subunit inactivated influenza vaccine. TCRdb re-derived calls from the RT-PCR reads in MiXCR, one entry per CDR3 protein. The repertoire holds about 700,000 distinct CDR3 sequences, around 14% seen once, with around a tenth in the top ten. The sample was PBMCs from blood, taken 11 to 12 days after vaccination. The receptors come from a man between 45 and 60 years old who received an inactivated influenza vaccine. Both conserved end residues are part of each CDR3. The order of the fields is D gene, clone size, J gene, V gene, CDR3 length, CDR3 protein, CDR3 DNA. D genes are given only for firm matches. Size is stated for part of the rows, as once, few or many counts, or as a class when the clone is expanded.

D: NA; size: NA; J: TRBJ1-1; V: TRBV24-1; length: 13; CDR3: CATSGTANTEAFF; DNA: TGTGCCACCAGTGGGACGGCGAACACTGAAGCTTTCTTT
D: TRBD1; size: few; J: TRBJ1-1; V: TRBV16; length: 13; CDR3: CASSRPGGREAFF; DNA: TGTGCCAGCAGCCGCCCAGGGGGCCGAGAAGCTTTCTTT
D: NA; size: NA; J: TRBJ2-7; V: TRBV6-5; length: 15; CDR3: CASSYNIWGPYEQYF; DNA: TGTGCCAGCAGTTACAATATCTGGGGGCCCTACGAGCAGTACTTC
D: TRBD2; size: NA; J: TRBJ2-7; V: TRBV12-3/TRBV12-4; length: 15; CDR3: CASRPGLAQSYEQYF; DNA: TGTGCCAGCAGACCGGGACTAGCGCAATCCTACGAGCAGTACTTC
D: NA; size: many; J: TRBJ2-3; V: TRBV5-1; length: 13; CDR3: CASSGESTDTQYF; DNA: TGCGCCAGCAGCGGGGAAAGCACAGATACGCAGTATTTT
D: TRBD1; size: many; J: TRBJ1-2; V: TRBV12-3/TRBV12-4; length: 13; CDR3: CASTLQGIGGYTF; DNA: TGTGCCAGCACCCTACAGGGGATAGGGGGCTACACCTTC
D: NA; size: many; J: TRBJ2-4; V: TRBV3-1; length: 15; CDR3: CASSQVRVSKNIQYF; DNA: TGTGCCAGCAGCCAAGTCAGGGTTTCCAAAAACATTCAGTACTTC
D: NA; size: few; J: TRBJ2-7; V: TRBV12-3/TRBV12-4; length: 12; CDR3: CASSFWDYEQYF; DNA: TGTGCCAGCAGTTTTTGGGACTACGAGCAGTACTTC
D: NA; size: many; J: TRBJ2-2; V: TRBV5-6; length: 15; CDR3: CASSLARLDTGELFF; DNA: TGTGCCAGCAGCTTGGCCCGTCTAGACACCGGGGAGCTGTTTTTT
D: NA; size: few; J: TRBJ2-7; V: TRBV5-1; length: 13; CDR3: CASGDSSPYEQYF; DNA: TGCGCGTCGGGGGACTCCTCCCCCTACGAGCAGTACTTC
D: NA; size: NA; J: TRBJ2-5; V: TRBV10-2; length: 13; CDR3: CASSTGPRETQYF; DNA: TGCGCCAGCAGCACCGGGCCCAGGGAGACCCAGTACTTC
D: TRBD1; size: few; J: TRBJ1-2; V: TRBV2; length: 13; CDR3: CASRIGQASGYTF; DNA: TGTGCCAGCAGGATCGGACAGGCGAGTGGCTACACCTTC
D: NA; size: few; J: TRBJ1-1; V: TRBV18; length: 15; CDR3: CASSPGSSINTEAFF; DNA: TGTGCCAGCTCACCAGGCAGCTCTATTAACACTGAAGCTTTCTTT
D: NA; size: NA; J: TRBJ2-5; V: TRBV20-1; length: 14; CDR3: CSARGLGSQETQYF; DNA: TGCAGTGCTAGAGGGTTAGGTTCTCAAGAGACCCAGTACTTC
D: NA; size: few; J: TRBJ2-3; V: TRBV2; length: 16; CDR3: CASNRIGQPSTDTQYF; DNA: TGTGCCAGCAACCGAATTGGACAGCCTAGCACAGATACGCAGTATTTT
D: TRBD1; size: NA; J: TRBJ2-7; V: TRBV18; length: 15; CDR3: CASSPPGQARYEQYF; DNA: TGTGCCAGCTCACCACCGGGACAGGCTCGCTACGAGCAGTACTTC
D: NA; size: NA; J: TRBJ2-3; V: TRBV4-3; length: 15; CDR3: CASSQAYSRTDTQYF; DNA: TGCGCCAGCAGCCAAGCGTACAGTCGAACAGATACGCAGTATTTT
D: TRBD1; size: NA; J: TRBJ1-2; V: TRBV7-9; length: 14; CDR3: CASTKDRAYYGYTF; DNA: TGTGCCAGCACCAAGGACAGGGCTTACTATGGCTACACCTTC
D: NA; size: NA; J: TRBJ1-1; V: TRBV29-1; length: 13; CDR3: CSVEDTKNTEAFF; DNA: TGCAGCGTTGAGGACACAAAGAACACTGAAGCTTTCTTT
D: NA; size: few; J: TRBJ2-6; V: TRBV6-2/TRBV6-3; length: 16; CDR3: CASSYLRSSGANVLTF; DNA: TGTGCCAGCAGTTACTTACGGAGCTCTGGGGCCAACGTCCTGACTTTC
D: TRBD1; size: NA; J: TRBJ1-1; V: TRBV5-1; length: 16; CDR3: CASSLGQGGGFTEAFF; DNA: TGCGCCAGCAGCTTGGGACAGGGTGGTGGGTTCACTGAAGCCTTCTTT
D: TRBD1; size: NA; J: TRBJ1-4; V: TRBV12-3/TRBV12-4; length: 14; CDR3: CASRTRTGNEKLFF; DNA: TGTGCCAGCAGAACCCGGACAGGGAATGAAAAACTGTTTTTT
D: NA; size: NA; J: TRBJ2-1; V: TRBV5-6; length: 14; CDR3: CASTVFSSYNEQFF; DNA: TGTGCCAGCACCGTCTTTAGCTCCTACAATGAGCAGTTCTTC
D: NA; size: NA; J: TRBJ1-1; V: TRBV2; length: 13; CDR3: CASIIMGNTEAFF; DNA: TGTGCCAGCATAATTATGGGAAACACTGAAGCTTTCTTT
D: NA; size: few; J: TRBJ1-2; V: TRBV20-1; length: 15; CDR3: CSARVGSQANYGYTF; DNA: TGCAGTGCTCGGGTTGGCAGCCAAGCTAACTATGGCTACACCTTC
D: TRBD2; size: NA; J: TRBJ2-3; V: TRBV7-9; length: 11; CDR3: CASSRTSGEYF; DNA: TGTGCCAGCAGCAGGACTAGCGGGGAGTATTTT
D: NA; size: few; J: TRBJ2-7; V: TRBV10-2; length: 14; CDR3: CASSESTLSYEQYF; DNA: TGCGCCAGCAGTGAGTCGACCCTTTCCTACGAGCAGTACTTC
D: NA; size: many; J: TRBJ2-5; V: TRBV18; length: 11; CDR3: CASSPGKTQYF; DNA: TGTGCCAGCTCCCCAGGGAAGACCCAGTACTTC
D: NA; size: once; J: TRBJ1-1; V: TRBV7-3; length: 15; CDR3: CASSPAGGPNTEAFF; DNA: TGTGCCAGCAGCCCCGCGGGGGGCCCGAACACTGAAGCTTTCTTT
D: TRBD2; size: NA; J: TRBJ2-3; V: TRBV5-1; length: 15; CDR3: CASSLGPAGGREQYF; DNA: TGCGCCAGCAGCTTGGGGCCAGCGGGGGGGCGAGAGCAGTATTTT
D: TRBD1; size: few; J: TRBJ1-4; V: TRBV4-1; length: 15; CDR3: CASSQLRDRGEKLFF; DNA: TGCGCCAGCAGCCAACTCCGGGACAGGGGTGAAAAACTGTTTTTT
D: NA; size: NA; J: TRBJ1-1; V: TRBV4-3; length: 14; CDR3: CASSQDLPRTEAFF; DNA: TGCGCCAGCAGCCAAGATCTTCCAAGGACTGAAGCTTTCTTT
D: TRBD1; size: NA; J: TRBJ2-2; V: TRBV4-3; length: 15; CDR3: CASSQRDRGAGELFF; DNA: TGCGCCAGCAGCCAAAGGGACAGGGGTGCCGGGGAGCTGTTTTTT
D: NA; size: NA; J: TRBJ2-1; V: TRBV7-9; length: 14; CDR3: CASSLSIVANEQFF; DNA: TGTGCCAGCAGCTTAAGTATAGTAGCCAATGAGCAGTTCTTC
D: NA; size: NA; J: TRBJ2-3; V: TRBV7-2; length: 14; CDR3: CASSLNPRKDTQYF; DNA: TGTGCCAGCAGCTTAAATCCCCGAAAGGATACGCAGTATTTT
D: TRBD1; size: few; J: TRBJ2-1; V: TRBV10-3; length: 15; CDR3: CAISKPGQGYNEQFF; DNA: TGTGCCATCAGTAAACCGGGACAGGGTTACAATGAGCAGTTCTTC
D: TRBD1; size: few; J: TRBJ2-3; V: TRBV12-3/TRBV12-4; length: 17; CDR3: CASSLEGRTGGTDTQYF; DNA: TGTGCCAGCAGTTTAGAAGGCCGGACAGGGGGCACAGATACGCAGTATTTT
D: NA; size: NA; J: TRBJ2-6; V: TRBV18; length: 17; CDR3: CASSPRSQGSGANVLTF; DNA: TGTGCCAGCTCACCGAGGTCACAGGGCTCTGGGGCCAACGTCCTGACTTTC
D: TRBD1; size: few; J: TRBJ1-6; V: TRBV5-1; length: 14; CDR3: CASSLSGGNSPLHF; DNA: TGCGCCAGCAGCTTGTCAGGGGGTAATTCACCCCTCCACTTT
D: TRBD2; size: few; J: TRBJ2-7; V: TRBV5-1; length: 19; CDR3: CASSLAASRRLAGGHEQYF; DNA: TGCGCCAGCAGCTTGGCCGCCTCCAGGAGACTAGCGGGAGGCCACGAGCAGTACTTC
D: NA; size: few; J: TRBJ2-7; V: TRBV28; length: 13; CDR3: CASSHYGKKEQYF; DNA: TGTGCCAGCAGTCATTATGGAAAGAAGGAGCAGTACTTC
D: TRBD2; size: NA; J: TRBJ2-7; V: TRBV20-1; length: 15; CDR3: CSAQNPGTSSYEQYF; DNA: TGCAGTGCCCAGAATCCCGGGACTAGCTCCTACGAGCAGTACTTC
D: NA; size: NA; J: TRBJ1-1; V: TRBV30; length: 14; CDR3: CASSRQVINTEAFF; DNA: TGTGCCTCCTCAAGGCAGGTGATAAACACTGAAGCTTTCTTT
D: NA; size: few; J: TRBJ2-2; V: TRBV20-1; length: 13; CDR3: CSAGGGGTGELFF; DNA: TGCAGTGCGGGCGGAGGGGGCACCGGGGAGCTGTTTTTT
D: NA; size: few; J: TRBJ2-2; V: TRBV5-4; length: 16; CDR3: CASSFGQGANTGELFF; DNA: TGTGCCAGCAGCTTCGGTCAGGGCGCGAACACCGGGGAGCTGTTTTTT
D: NA; size: NA; J: TRBJ1-1; V: TRBV6-5; length: 17; CDR3: CASSYRQENFMNTEAFF; DNA: TGTGCCAGCAGTTACAGACAGGAGAACTTCATGAACACTGAAGCTTTCTTT
D: TRBD1; size: few; J: TRBJ2-1; V: TRBV10-3; length: 16; CDR3: CAISGVKQGAYNEQFF; DNA: TGTGCCATCAGTGGTGTTAAGCAGGGGGCCTACAATGAGCAGTTCTTC
D: TRBD1; size: few; J: TRBJ2-1; V: TRBV5-6; length: 15; CDR3: CASSLVGTGVAEQFF; DNA: TGTGCCAGCAGCTTGGTGGGTACAGGGGTCGCTGAGCAGTTCTTC
D: TRBD1; size: NA; J: TRBJ1-1; V: TRBV27; length: 14; CDR3: CASIGQGLHTEAFF; DNA: TGTGCCAGCATAGGACAGGGACTTCACACTGAAGCTTTCTTT
D: NA; size: NA; J: TRBJ1-4; V: TRBV7-9; length: 16; CDR3: CASSGSVRDNNEKLFF; DNA: TGTGCCAGCAGCGGAAGTGTCCGGGACAATAATGAAAAACTGTTTTTT
D: NA; size: NA; J: TRBJ2-1; V: TRBV18; length: 16; CDR3: CASSPPQTGISHEQFF; DNA: TGTGCCAGCTCACCACCCCAAACAGGAATCAGCCATGAGCAGTTCTTC
D: NA; size: few; J: TRBJ2-1; V: TRBV5-1; length: 16; CDR3: CASSLSAGYTYNEQFF; DNA: TGCGCCAGCAGCTTGTCGGCGGGCTACACCTACAATGAGCAGTTCTTC
D: NA; size: NA; J: TRBJ2-3; V: TRBV12-3/TRBV12-4; length: 17; CDR3: CASSFLFGRFRSDTQYF; DNA: TGTGCCAGCAGTTTCTTGTTCGGACGGTTTAGGTCAGATACGCAGTATTTT